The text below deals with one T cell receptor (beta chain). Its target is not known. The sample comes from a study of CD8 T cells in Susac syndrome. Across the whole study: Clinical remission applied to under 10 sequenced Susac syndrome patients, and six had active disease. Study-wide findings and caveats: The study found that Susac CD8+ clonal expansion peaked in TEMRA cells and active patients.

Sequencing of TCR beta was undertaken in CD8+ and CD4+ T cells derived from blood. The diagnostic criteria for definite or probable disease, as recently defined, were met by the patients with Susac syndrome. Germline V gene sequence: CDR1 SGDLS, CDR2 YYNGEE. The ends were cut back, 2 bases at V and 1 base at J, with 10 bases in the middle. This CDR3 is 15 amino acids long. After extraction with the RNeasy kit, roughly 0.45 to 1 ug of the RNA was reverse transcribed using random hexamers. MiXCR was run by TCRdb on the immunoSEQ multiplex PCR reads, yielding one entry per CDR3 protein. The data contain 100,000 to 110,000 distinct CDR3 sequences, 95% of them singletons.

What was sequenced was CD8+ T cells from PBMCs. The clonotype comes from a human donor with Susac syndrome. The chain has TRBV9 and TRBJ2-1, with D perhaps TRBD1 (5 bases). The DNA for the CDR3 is TGTGCCAGCAGCGTCGCCTGGACATCCTACAATGAGCAGTTCTTC. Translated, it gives CASSVAWTSYNEQFF.